This T cell receptor beta chain came from a study of human versus mouse CDR3 diversity and MHC coevolution. Trimming took 6 bases from V and 7 from J, leaving 15 bases between them. There are 14 residues in the CDR3. Germline lookup yields CDR1 MNHNS and CDR2 SASEGT. TCRdb's copy holds only in-frame clones and misses some; the assay was immunoSEQ multiplex PCR. The sample lists about 77,000 clones, around 93% occurring once. This sequence originates from a person aged 30 to 70 in good health. The genes are TRBV6-1 and TRBJ1-4; D remains ambiguous. Material: naive CD4+ T cells from blood. As to subset: CD45RO-negative CD62L-positive naive CD4 T cells. CDR3 coding DNA: TGTGCCAGCAGGACGGGAGGGCGGGGTGAAAAACTGTTTTTT. Amino acids: CASRTGGRGEKLFF.